This section outlines one TCR beta chain sequence together with its context. Of the isolated RNA, all was reverse transcribed, and so the sequenced material was expressed TCRB transcripts. Here immunoSEQ multiplex PCR was the method, and the copy in TCRdb shows in-frame clones only, minus some. The sample has around 300,000 clones; approximately 10% are singletons. This sample is part of a study of beta chain features in type 1 diabetes. The CDR3 loop spans 14 amino acids. CDR1 and CDR2 from the germline V gene are MDHEN and SYDVKM. Trimming cost V 5 bases and J 3 bases, with 13 bases left between them.

The TCR originated in a woman aged 25 to 39 in good health. Sequencing was carried out using naive CD4+ T cells from blood. The chain couples TRBV28 to TRBJ2-5; D is perhaps TRBD1 (6 bases). The CDR3 protein is CASSAGTPKETQYF. CDR3 DNA: TGTGCCAGCAGTGCCGGGACACCTAAAGAGACCCAGTACTTC.